This T cell receptor (beta chain) was retrieved from a study of CD8+CD57+ T cells in acquired aplastic anemia. About the research overall: Sorted CD4+ and CD8+ cells yielded roughly 3 ug of DNA on average.

This clonotype showed up just a few times. The target antigen is unknown. Study-level findings and limits: Overlap between patients and controls comprised almost 30 CD8+ CDR3 sequences. CD8+ Simpson's diversity showed no significant patient-control difference.

Template material for TCR beta VDJ and CDR3 profiling consisted of genomic DNA. TCRdb used MiXCR to reprocess the reads, holding one entry per CDR3 protein. The sample has 95,000 to 150,000 distinct CDR3 sequences; under 60% are singletons. After removal of 5 bases from V and 5 bases from J, the junction contained 11 bases not matched to a gene. Germline loops: CDR1 LNHDA, CDR2 SQIVND (reference sequence). This CDR3 region has 17 residues. Patients included in sequencing had previously demonstrated CD8+CD57+ cell expansion by flow cytometry. The cohort consisted entirely of patients having severe acquired aplastic anemia.

This chain links TRBV19 with TRBJ2-1; 11 bases align to TRBD2. The sequencing input was sorted CD4+, CD8+, or CD8+CD57+ T cells (not recorded which) from PBMCs. The TCR comes from a human donor with aplastic anemia. The CDR3 reads CASSPSGGTSGDNEQFF. CDR3 coding DNA: TGTGCCAGTAGTCCCTCTGGCGGGACTAGCGGAGACAATGAGCAGTTCTTC.